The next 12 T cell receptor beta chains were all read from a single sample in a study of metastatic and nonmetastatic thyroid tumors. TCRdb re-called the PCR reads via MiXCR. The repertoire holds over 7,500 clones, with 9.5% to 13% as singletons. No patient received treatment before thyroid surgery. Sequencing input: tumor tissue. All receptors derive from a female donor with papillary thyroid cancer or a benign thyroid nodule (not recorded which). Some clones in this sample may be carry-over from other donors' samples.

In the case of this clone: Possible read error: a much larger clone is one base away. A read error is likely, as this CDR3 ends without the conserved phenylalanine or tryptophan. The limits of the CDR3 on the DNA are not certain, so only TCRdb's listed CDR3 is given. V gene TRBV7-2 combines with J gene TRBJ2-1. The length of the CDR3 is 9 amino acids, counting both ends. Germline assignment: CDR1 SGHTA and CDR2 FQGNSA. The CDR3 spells CASSVGSLV.

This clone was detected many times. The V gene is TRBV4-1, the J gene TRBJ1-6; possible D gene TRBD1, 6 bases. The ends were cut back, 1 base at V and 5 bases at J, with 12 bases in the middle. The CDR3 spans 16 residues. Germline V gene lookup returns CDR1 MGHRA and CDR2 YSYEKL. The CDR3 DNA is TGCGCCAGCAGCCAAGGCAGGGGAAGGGATAATTCACCCCTCCACTTT. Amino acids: CASSQGRGRDNSPLHF.

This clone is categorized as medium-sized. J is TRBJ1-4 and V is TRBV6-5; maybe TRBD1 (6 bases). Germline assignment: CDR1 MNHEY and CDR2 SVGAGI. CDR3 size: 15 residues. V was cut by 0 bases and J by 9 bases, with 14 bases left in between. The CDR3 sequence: CASSYSGAGEKKLFF. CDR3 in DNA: TGTGCCAGCAGTTACTCGGGGGCAGGGGAGAAAAAACTGTTTTTT.

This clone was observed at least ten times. The CDR3 is CASSASAHYNSPLHF. As DNA, the CDR3 is TGTGCCAGCAGCGCCTCGGCCCACTATAATTCACCCCTCCACTTT. The rearrangement uses TRBV7-3 and TRBJ1-6; no clear D. CDR3 length equals 15 residues. Germline CDR1 and CDR2: SGHTA and FQGTGA. The V end was cut by 5 bases, the J end by 3 bases, with 11 bases between.

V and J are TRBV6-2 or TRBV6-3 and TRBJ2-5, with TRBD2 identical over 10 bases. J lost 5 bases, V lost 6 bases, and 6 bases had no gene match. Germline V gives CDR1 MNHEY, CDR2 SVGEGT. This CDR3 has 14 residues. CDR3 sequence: CASRERGGRETQYF. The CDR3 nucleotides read TGTGCCAGCAGGGAGCGGGGGGGCCGTGAGACCCAGTACTTC.

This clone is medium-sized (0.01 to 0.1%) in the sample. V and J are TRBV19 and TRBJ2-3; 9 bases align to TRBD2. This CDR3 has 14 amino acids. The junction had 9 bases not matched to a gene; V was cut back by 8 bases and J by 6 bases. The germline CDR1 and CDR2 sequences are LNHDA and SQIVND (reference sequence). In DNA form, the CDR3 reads TGTGCCAGTCGGCAGGCGGGGGGGCCGGATACGCAGTATTTT. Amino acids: CASRQAGGPDTQYF.

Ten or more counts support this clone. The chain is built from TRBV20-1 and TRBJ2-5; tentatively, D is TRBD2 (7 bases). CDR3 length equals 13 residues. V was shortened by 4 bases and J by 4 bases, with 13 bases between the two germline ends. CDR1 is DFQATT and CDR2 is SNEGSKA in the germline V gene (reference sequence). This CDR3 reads CSATTRGGETQYF. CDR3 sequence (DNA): TGCAGTGCTACTACTAGGGGGGGAGAGACCCAGTACTTC.

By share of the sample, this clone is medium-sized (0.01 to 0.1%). In DNA form, the CDR3 reads TGTGCCAGCAGTCGTTCACCTTGGGACACTGAAGCTTTCTTT. Its translation: CASSRSPWDTEAFF. V is TRBV6-1 and J is TRBJ1-1; no clear D gene. The CDR3 totals 14 residues. In germline, CDR1 is MNHNS, CDR2 SASEGT. Trimming shortened V by 5 bases and J by 3 bases, and 13 bases separated the two germline ends.

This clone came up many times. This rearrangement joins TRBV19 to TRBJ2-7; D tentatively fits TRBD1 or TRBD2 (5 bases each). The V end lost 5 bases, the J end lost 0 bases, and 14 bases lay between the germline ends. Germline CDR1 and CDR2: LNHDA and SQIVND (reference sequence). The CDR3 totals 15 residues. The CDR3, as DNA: TGTGCCAGTAGTCCGCCCGGGGCTAACTCCTACGAGCAGTACGTC. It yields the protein CASSPPGANSYEQYV.

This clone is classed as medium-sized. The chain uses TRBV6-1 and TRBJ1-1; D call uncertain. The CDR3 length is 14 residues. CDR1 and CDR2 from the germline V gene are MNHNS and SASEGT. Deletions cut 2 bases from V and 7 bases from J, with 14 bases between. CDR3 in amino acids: CASSETKAALEAFF. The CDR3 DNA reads TGTGCCAGCAGTGAAACGAAGGCCGCCCTTGAAGCTTTCTTT.

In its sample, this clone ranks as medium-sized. The CDR3 loop reads CASIHSGTYEQYF. The CDR3 bases are TGCGCCAGCATACACAGCGGTACCTACGAGCAGTACTTC. V is TRBV10-2 and J is TRBJ2-7; a possible D gene is TRBD2 (5 bases). This CDR3 region has 13 residues. The germline V gene encodes CDR1 WSHSY and CDR2 SAAADI. The V end lost 7 bases, the J end lost 2 bases, and 12 bases lay between the germline ends.

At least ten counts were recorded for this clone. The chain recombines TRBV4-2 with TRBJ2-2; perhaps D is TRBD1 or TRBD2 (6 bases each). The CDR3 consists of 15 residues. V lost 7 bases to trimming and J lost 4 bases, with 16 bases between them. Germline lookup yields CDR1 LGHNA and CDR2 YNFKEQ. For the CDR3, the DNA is TGTGCCAGCACCCGCGGCGGGGACATCACCGGGGAGCTGTTTTTT. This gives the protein CASTRGGDITGELFF.